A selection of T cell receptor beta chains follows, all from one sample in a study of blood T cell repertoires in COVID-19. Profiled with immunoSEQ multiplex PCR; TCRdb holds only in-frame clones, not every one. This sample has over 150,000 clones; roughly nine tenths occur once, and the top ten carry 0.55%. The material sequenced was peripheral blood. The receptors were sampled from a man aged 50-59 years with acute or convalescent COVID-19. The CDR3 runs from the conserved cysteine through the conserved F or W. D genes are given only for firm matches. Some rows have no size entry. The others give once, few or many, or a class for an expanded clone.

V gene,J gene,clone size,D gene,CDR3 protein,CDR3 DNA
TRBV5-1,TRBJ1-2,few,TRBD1,CASSEPLGQGTGYTF,TGCGCCAGCAGCGAGCCACTGGGACAGGGAACTGGCTACACCTTC
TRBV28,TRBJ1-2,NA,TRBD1,CASSPYDRAPNYGYTF,TGTGCCAGCAGTCCCTATGACAGGGCCCCTAACTATGGCTACACCTTC
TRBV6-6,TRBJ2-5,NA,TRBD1,CASRADRGRETQYF,TGTGCCAGCAGAGCCGACAGGGGGCGAGAGACCCAGTACTTC
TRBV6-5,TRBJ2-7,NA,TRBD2,CASSYSGDYSYEQYF,TGTGCCAGCAGTTACTCGGGGGACTATTCATACGAGCAGTACTTC
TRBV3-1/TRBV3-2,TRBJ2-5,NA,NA,CASSQVTRGGETQYF,TGTGCCAGCAGCCAAGTGACCAGGGGTGGGGAGACCCAGTACTTC
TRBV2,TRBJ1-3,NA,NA,CASRGVPLEQTIYF,TGTGCCAGCAGAGGGGTACCTCTGGAACAGACCATATATTTT
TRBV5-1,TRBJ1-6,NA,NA,CASSLRTFNNSPLHF,TGCGCCAGCAGCTTGCGGACATTCAATAATTCACCCCTCCACTTT
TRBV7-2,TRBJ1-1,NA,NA,CASSLVVAGMNTEAFF,TGTGCCAGCAGCTTAGTAGTGGCCGGGATGAACACTGAAGCTTTCTTT
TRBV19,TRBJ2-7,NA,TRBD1,CASSTGQGTYEQYF,TGTGCCAGTAGTACGGGACAGGGTACCTACGAGCAGTACTTC
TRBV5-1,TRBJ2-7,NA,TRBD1,CASSPRAGTGGRGSYEQYF,TGCGCCAGCAGCCCGAGAGCCGGGACAGGGGGTCGTGGGTCCTACGAGCAGTACTTC
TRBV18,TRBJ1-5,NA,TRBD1,CASSPTGISVVGNQPQHF,TGTGCCAGCTCACCGACAGGGATAAGTGTGGTGGGCAATCAGCCCCAGCATTTT
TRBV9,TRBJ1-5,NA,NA,CASSMRHLEHF,TGTGCCAGCAGCATGCGACACTTAGAGCATTTT
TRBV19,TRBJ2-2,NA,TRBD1,CASSFRTGNTGELFF,TGTGCCAGTAGTTTTCGGACAGGGAACACCGGGGAGCTGTTTTTT
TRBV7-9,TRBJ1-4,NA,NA,CASSIRATNEKLFF,TGTGCCAGCAGCATCAGGGCAACTAATGAAAAACTGTTTTTT
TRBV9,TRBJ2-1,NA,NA,CASSVALFYEQFF,TGTGCCAGCAGCGTAGCTCTCTTCTATGAGCAGTTCTTC
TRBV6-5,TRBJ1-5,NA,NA,CASSSPGGAQPQHF,TGTGCCAGCAGTTCCCCCGGGGGGGCTCAGCCCCAGCATTTT
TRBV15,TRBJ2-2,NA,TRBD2,CATSRAASGGRRAGELFF,TGTGCCACCAGCAGAGCGGCTAGCGGGGGGAGGAGGGCCGGGGAGCTGTTTTTT
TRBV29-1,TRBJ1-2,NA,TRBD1,CSVEVPQPDREANYGYTF,TGCAGCGTTGAAGTCCCCCAACCTGACAGGGAAGCTAACTATGGCTACACCTTC
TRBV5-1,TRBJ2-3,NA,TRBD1,CASSPGQGSTDTQYF,TGCGCCAGCAGCCCCGGACAGGGAAGCACAGATACGCAGTATTTT
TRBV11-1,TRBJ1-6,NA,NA,CASSRAGSYSPLHF,TGTGCCAGCTCGCGGGCTGGGTCCTATTCACCCCTCCACTTT
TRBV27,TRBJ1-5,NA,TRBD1,CASRPTGRNQPQHF,TGTGCCAGCAGACCGACAGGGAGAAATCAGCCCCAGCATTTT
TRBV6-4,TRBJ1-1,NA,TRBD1,CASSNTGESTEAFF,TGTGCCAGCAGTAACACAGGGGAATCGACTGAAGCTTTCTTT
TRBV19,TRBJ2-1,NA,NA,CASVSGIEQFF,TGTGCCAGTGTGAGCGGAATCGAGCAGTTCTTC
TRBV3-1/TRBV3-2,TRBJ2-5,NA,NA,CASSISAGGAPGETQYF,TGTGCCAGCAGCATAAGCGCTGGGGGCGCTCCCGGGGAGACCCAGTACTTC
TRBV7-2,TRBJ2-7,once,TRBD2,CASSLWGSGGPYEQYF,TGTGCCAGCAGCTTATGGGGTAGCGGGGGGCCCTACGAGCAGTACTTC
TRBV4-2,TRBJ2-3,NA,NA,CASSQDTGPDTQYF,TGTGCCAGCAGCCAAGATACAGGGCCAGATACGCAGTATTTT
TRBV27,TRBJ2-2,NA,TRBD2,CAILPSGRNTGELFF,TGTGCCATCCTTCCTAGCGGGAGAAACACCGGGGAGCTGTTTTTT
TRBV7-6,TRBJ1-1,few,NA,CASSLERGAMNTEAFF,TGTGCCAGCAGCTTAGAGCGGGGGGCCATGAACACTGAAGCTTTCTTT
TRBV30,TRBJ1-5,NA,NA,CAWSVRQNQPQHF,TGTGCCTGGAGTGTACGACAGAATCAGCCCCAGCATTTT
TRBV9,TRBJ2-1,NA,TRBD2,CASSVGWTSVADEQFF,TGTGCCAGCAGCGTAGGCTGGACTAGCGTCGCGGATGAGCAGTTCTTC
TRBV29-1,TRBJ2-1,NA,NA,CSVVGLGFGNEQFF,TGCAGCGTTGTAGGACTTGGTTTCGGCAATGAGCAGTTCTTC
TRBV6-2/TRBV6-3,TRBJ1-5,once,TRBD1,CASSRDRVNQPQHF,TGTGCCAGCAGCCGGGACAGGGTAAACCAGCCCCAGCATTTT
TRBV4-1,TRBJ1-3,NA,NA,CASSQKQGRSSGNTIYF,TGCGCCAGCAGCCAAAAACAGGGAAGAAGCTCTGGAAACACCATATATTTT
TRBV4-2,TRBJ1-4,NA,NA,CASSQDGSRGDEKLFF,TGTGCCAGCAGCCAAGACGGCTCACGGGGGGATGAAAAACTGTTTTTT
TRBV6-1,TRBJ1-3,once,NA,CASSEPGSGNTIYF,TGTGCCAGCAGTGAACCAGGGTCTGGAAACACCATATATTTT
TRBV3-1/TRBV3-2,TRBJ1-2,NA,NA,CASSQSLAGGYTF,TGTGCCAGCAGCCAAAGTTTGGCGGGAGGCTACACCTTC
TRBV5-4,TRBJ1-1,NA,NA,CASSLVGKNTEAFF,TGTGCCAGCAGCTTGGTGGGCAAGAACACTGAAGCTTTCTTT
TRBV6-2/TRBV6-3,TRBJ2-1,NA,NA,CASSYSTGNEQFF,TGTGCCAGCAGTTACTCGACCGGGAATGAGCAGTTCTTC
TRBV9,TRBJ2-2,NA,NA,CASSVGEGNTGELFF,TGTGCCAGCAGCGTAGGTGAGGGGAACACCGGGGAGCTGTTTTTT
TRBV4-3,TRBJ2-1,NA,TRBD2,CASSQGWGLAGMGEQFF,TGCGCCAGCAGCCAAGGCTGGGGGCTAGCGGGGATGGGTGAGCAGTTCTTC
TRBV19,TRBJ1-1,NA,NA,CASRALTGNTEAFF,TGTGCCAGTAGGGCGCTGACTGGGAACACTGAAGCTTTCTTT
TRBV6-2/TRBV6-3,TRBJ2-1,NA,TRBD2,CASSNPRSGSLALHEQFF,TGTGCCAGCAGTAACCCACGTAGCGGGAGTCTAGCCTTACATGAGCAGTTCTTC
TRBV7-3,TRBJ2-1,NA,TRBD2,CASSLGSGSYYNEQFF,TGTGCCAGCAGCTTAGGAAGCGGGAGTTACTACAATGAGCAGTTCTTC